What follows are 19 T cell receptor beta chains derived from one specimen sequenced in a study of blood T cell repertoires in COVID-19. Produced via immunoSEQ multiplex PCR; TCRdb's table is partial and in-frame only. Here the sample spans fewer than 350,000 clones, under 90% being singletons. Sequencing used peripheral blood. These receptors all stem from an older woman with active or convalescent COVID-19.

In DNA form, the CDR3 reads TGTGCCAGCAGCAAAGACCCGAGCGAGGGGGCAACTAATGAAAAACTGTTTTTT. It encodes CASSKDPSEGATNEKLFF. The rearrangement joins TRBV21-1 to TRBJ1-4; TRBD1 was called by the table and not checked on the DNA. TRBV21-1 is a pseudogene locus. CDR3 length equals 18 residues.

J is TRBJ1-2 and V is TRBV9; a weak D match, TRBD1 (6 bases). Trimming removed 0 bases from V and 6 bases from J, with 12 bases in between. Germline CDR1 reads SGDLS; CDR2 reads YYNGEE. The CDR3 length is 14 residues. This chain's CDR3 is CASSVEGTGNGYTF. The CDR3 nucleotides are TGTGCCAGCAGCGTAGAGGGTACAGGGAATGGCTACACCTTC.

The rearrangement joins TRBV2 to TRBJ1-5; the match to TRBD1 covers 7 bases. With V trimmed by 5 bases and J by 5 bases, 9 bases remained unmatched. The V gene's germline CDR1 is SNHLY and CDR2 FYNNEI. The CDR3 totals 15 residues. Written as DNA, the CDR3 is TGTGCCAGCAGTCAATCACAGGGGTTCCATCAGCCCCAGCATTTT. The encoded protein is CASSQSQGFHQPQHF.

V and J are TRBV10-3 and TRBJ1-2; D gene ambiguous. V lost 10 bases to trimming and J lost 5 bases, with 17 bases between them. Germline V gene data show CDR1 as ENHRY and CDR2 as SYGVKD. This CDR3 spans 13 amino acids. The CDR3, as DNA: TGTGCCACCACGACTGGAAACTGGTATGGCTACACCTTC. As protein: CATTTGNWYGYTF.

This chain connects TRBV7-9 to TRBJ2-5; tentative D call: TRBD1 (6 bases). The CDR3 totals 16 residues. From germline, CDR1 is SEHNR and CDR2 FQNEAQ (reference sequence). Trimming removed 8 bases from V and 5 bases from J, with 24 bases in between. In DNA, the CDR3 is TGTGCCAGCGCCTCGGATTTCGTGGGGGCGGTTGAGACCCAGTACTTC. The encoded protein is CASASDFVGAVETQYF.

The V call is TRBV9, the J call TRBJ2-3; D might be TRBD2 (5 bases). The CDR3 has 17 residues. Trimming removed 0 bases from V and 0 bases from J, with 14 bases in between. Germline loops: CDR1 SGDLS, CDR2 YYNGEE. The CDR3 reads CASSVAPGGLSTDTQYF. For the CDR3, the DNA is TGTGCCAGCAGCGTAGCTCCGGGCGGGCTTAGCACAGATACGCAGTATTTT.

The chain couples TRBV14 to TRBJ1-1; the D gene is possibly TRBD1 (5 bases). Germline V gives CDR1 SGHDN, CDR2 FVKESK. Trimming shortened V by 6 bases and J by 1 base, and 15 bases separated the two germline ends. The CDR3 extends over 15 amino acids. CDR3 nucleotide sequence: TGTGCCAGCAGGCCGGTTGGACACTGGAACACTGAAGCTTTCTTT. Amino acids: CASRPVGHWNTEAFF.

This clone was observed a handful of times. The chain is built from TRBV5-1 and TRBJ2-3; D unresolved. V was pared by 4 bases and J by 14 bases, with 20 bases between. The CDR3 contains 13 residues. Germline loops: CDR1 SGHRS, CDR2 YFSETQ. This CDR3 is CASSPEIADARYF. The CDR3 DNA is TGCGCCAGCAGCCCCGAGATAGCCGATGCTCGGTATTTT.

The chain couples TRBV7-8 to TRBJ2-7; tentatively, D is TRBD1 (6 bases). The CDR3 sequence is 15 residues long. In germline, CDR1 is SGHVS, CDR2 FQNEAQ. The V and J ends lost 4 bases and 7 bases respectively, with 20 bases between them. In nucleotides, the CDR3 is TGTGCCAGCAGCTCGGTCGGACAGCCGCTACGAGAGCAGTACTTC. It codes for CASSSVGQPLREQYF. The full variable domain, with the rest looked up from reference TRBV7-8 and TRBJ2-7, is GAGVSQSPRYKVAKRGQDVALRCDPISGHVSLFWYQQALGQGPEFLTYFQNEAQLDKSGLPSDRFFAERPEGSVSTLKIQRTQQEDSAVYLCASSSVGQPLREQYFGPGTRLTVT.

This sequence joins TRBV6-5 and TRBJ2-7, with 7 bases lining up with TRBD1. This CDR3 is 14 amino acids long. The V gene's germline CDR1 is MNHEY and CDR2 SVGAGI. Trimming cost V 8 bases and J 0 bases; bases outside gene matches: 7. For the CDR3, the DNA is TGTGCCAGCGGGGAGAGGGGGCCCTCCTACGAGCAGTACTTC. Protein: CASGERGPSYEQYF.

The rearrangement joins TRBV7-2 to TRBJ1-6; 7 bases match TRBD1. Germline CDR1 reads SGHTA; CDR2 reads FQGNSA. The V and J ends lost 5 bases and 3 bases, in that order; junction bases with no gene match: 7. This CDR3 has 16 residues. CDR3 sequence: CASSKDRSIYNSPLHF. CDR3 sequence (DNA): TGTGCCAGCAGCAAGGACAGGAGCATCTATAATTCACCCCTCCACTTT.

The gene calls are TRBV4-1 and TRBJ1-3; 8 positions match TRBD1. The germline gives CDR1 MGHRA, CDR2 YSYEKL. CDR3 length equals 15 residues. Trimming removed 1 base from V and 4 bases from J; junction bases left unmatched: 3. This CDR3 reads CASSQGQGSGNTIYF. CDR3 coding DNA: TGCGCCAGCAGCCAAGGACAGGGGTCCGGAAACACCATATATTTT.

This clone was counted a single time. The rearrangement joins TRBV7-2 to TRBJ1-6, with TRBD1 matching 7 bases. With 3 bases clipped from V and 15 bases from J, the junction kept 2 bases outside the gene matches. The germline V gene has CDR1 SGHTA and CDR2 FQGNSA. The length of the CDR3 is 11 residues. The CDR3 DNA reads TGTGCCAGCAGCTTCAGACAGGGCCTCCACTTT. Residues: CASSFRQGLHF.

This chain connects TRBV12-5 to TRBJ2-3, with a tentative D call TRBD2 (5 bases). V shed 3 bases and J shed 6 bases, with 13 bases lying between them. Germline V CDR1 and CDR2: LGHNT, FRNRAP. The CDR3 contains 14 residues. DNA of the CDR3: TGTGCTAGTGGTTTATCGGACTTTTCGGATACGCAGTATTTT. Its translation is CASGLSDFSDTQYF.

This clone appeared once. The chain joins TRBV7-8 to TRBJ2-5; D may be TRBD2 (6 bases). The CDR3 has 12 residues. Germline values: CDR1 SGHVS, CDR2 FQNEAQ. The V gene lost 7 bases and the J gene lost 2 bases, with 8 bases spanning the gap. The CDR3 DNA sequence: TGTGCCAGCAAGGGGACTCAAGAGACCCAGTACTTC. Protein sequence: CASKGTQETQYF. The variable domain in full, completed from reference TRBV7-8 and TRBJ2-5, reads GAGVSQSPRYKVAKRGQDVALRCDPISGHVSLFWYQQALGQGPEFLTYFQNEAQLDKSGLPSDRFFAERPEGSVSTLKIQRTQQEDSAVYLCASKGTQETQYFGPGTRLLVL.

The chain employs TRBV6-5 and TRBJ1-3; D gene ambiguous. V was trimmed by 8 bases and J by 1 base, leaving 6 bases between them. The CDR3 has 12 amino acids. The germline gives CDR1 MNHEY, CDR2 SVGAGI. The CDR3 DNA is TGTGCCAGCGGACTTTCTGGAAACACCATATATTTT. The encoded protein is CASGLSGNTIYF.

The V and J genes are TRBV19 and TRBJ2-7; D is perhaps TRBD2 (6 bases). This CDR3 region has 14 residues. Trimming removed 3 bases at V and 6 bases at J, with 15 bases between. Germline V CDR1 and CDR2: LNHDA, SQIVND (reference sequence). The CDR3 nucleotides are TGTGCCAGTAGTATCGTCTCTTGGAGGGCCGAGCAGTACTTC. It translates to CASSIVSWRAEQYF.

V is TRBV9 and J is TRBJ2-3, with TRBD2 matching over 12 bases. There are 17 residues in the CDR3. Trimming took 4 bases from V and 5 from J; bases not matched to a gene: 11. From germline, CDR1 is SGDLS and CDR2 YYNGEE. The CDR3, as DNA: TGTGCCAGCAGCATCGGACTAGCGGGGACAGCCGAAGATACGCAGTATTTT. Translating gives CASSIGLAGTAEDTQYF.

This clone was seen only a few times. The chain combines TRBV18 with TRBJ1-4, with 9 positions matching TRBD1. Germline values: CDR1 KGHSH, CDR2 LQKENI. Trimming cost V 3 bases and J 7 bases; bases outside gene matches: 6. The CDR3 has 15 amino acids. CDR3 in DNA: TGTGCCAGCTCACCGGACAGGGGTTTAAGTGAAAAACTGTTTTTT. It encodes CASSPDRGLSEKLFF.